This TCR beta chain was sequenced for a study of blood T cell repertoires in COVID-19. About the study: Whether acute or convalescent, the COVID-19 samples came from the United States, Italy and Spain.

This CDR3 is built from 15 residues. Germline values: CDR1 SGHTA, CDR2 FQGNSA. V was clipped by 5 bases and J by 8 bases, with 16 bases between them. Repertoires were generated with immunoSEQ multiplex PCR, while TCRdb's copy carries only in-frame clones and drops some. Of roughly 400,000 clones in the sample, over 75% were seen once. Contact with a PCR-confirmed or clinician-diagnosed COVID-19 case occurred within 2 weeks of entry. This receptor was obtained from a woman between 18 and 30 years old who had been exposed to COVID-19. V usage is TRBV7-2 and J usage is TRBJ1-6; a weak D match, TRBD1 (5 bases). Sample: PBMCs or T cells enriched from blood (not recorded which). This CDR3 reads CASSPWTRGHSPLHF. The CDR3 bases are TGTGCCAGCAGCCCATGGACGCGGGGCCATTCACCCCTCCACTTT.